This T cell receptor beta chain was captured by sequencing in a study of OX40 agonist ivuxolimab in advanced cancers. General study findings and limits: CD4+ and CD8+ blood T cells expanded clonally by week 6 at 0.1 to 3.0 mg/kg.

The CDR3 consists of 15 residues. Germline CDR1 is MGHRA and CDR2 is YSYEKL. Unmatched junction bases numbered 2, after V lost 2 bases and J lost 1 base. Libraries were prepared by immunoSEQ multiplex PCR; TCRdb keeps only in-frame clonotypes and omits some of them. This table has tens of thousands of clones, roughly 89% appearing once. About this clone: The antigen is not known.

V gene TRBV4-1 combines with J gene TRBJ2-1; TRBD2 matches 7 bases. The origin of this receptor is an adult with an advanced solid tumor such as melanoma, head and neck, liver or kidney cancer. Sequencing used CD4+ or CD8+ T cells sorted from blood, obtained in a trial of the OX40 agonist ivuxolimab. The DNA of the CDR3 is TGCGCCAGCAGCCAAACTAGCGCTTCCTACAATGAGCAGTTCTTC. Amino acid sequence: CASSQTSASYNEQFF.